The rows below give T cell receptor beta chains drawn from one sample of a study of PD-L1 blockade in urothelial cancer. Profiled with immunoSEQ multiplex PCR; TCRdb holds only in-frame clones, not every one. The data show 100,000 to 150,000 clones, 86% seen once. The material sequenced was PBMCs, taken around atezolizumab (anti-PD-L1) treatment. These receptors originate from a man aged 50 to 60 with urothelial cancer. Each CDR3 is given with its conserved first and last residue. Fields, in order: clone size, D gene, J gene, V gene, CDR3 protein, CDR3 DNA. D genes are given only for firm matches. Rows may omit the clone size; those that give it use once, few, many or a size class.

>.|.|TRBJ1-5|TRBV19
CASSSDPGLGWSNQPQHF
TGTGCCAGTAGTAGTGACCCGGGACTCGGGTGGAGCAATCAGCCCCAGCATTTT
>.|TRBD2|TRBJ2-3|TRBV7-2
CASSPSGSGSPDTQYF
TGTGCCAGCAGCCCATCCGGTAGCGGGAGTCCAGATACGCAGTATTTT
>.|TRBD2|TRBJ2-1|TRBV18
CASSLTSGSSGEQFF
TGTGCCAGCTCCCTGACTAGCGGGAGTTCAGGTGAGCAGTTCTTC
>.|.|TRBJ1-2|TRBV18
CASSGQGQGYTF
TGTGCCAGCTCCGGGCAGGGTCAAGGCTACACCTTC
>.|TRBD2|TRBJ2-7|TRBV7-9
CASSPTSPSYEQYF
TGTGCCAGCAGCCCGACTAGCCCATCCTACGAGCAGTACTTC
>.|.|TRBJ2-7|TRBV5-1
CASSTGQPGGEQYF
TGCGCCAGCAGCACCGGACAGCCGGGGGGCGAGCAGTACTTC
>.|.|TRBJ1-6|TRBV7-3
CASSANSYSPLHF
TGTGCCAGCAGCGCGAACAGTTATTCACCCCTCCACTTT
>few|.|TRBJ2-7|TRBV12-5
CASGLMNAIGTYLYEQYF
TGTGCTAGTGGTTTGATGAATGCAATCGGGACATATTTGTACGAGCAGTACTTC
>.|TRBD2|TRBJ2-1|TRBV7-6
CASSLVGAGGRSYNEQFF
TGTGCCAGCAGCTTAGTAGGAGCGGGAGGTCGCTCCTACAATGAGCAGTTCTTC
>.|.|TRBJ1-5|TRBV27
CASSFTGRNQPQHF
TGTGCCAGCAGTTTCACAGGGCGCAATCAGCCCCAGCATTTT
>.|TRBD1|TRBJ1-1|TRBV6-1
CASSETRQGIFYTEAFF
TGTGCCAGCAGTGAAACTAGACAGGGGATCTTTTACACTGAAGCTTTCTTT
>.|.|TRBJ1-2|TRBV30
CAWRIRTNYGYTF
TGTGCCTGGAGAATCCGGACAAACTATGGCTACACCTTC
>.|TRBD2|TRBJ2-2|TRBV4-1
CASSQDGTSGYEELFF
TGCGCCAGCAGCCAAGATGGGACTAGCGGGTACGAGGAGCTGTTTTTT
>.|TRBD2|TRBJ2-7|TRBV7-2
CASSFGGSGNPYEQYF
TGTGCCAGCAGCTTCGGGGGTAGCGGGAACCCCTACGAGCAGTACTTC
>once|.|TRBJ1-3|TRBV28
CASILQGTGNTIYF
TGTGCCAGCATTTTGCAGGGTACTGGAAACACCATATATTTT
>once|TRBD1|TRBJ2-7|TRBV18
CASSPGTGLYEQYF
TGTGCCAGCTCACCGGGGACAGGGTTATACGAGCAGTACTTC
>.|.|TRBJ1-5|TRBV15
CATSPDNNQPQHF
TGTGCCACCAGCCCGGACAATAATCAGCCCCAGCATTTT
>.|TRBD1|TRBJ2-5|TRBV28
CASRPGTGAFIETQYF
TGTGCCAGCAGACCTGGGACAGGGGCGTTCATAGAGACCCAGTACTTC
>few|.|TRBJ1-5|TRBV6-1
CASSEAGEFNQPQHF
TGTGCCAGCAGTGAAGCCGGGGAGTTTAATCAGCCCCAGCATTTT
>.|.|TRBJ1-4|TRBV5-1
CASSLAPPAGNEKLFF
TGCGCCAGCAGCTTGGCGCCGCCCGCGGGGAATGAAAAACTGTTTTTT
>.|TRBD2|TRBJ2-1|TRBV2
CASNSGTSGYNEQFF
TGTGCCAGCAACTCCGGGACTAGCGGTTACAATGAGCAGTTCTTC
>.|TRBD1|TRBJ1-1|TRBV2
CASRRTGGKHTEAFF
TGTGCCAGCAGAAGGACAGGGGGCAAGCACACTGAAGCTTTCTTT
>.|.|TRBJ2-5|TRBV28
CASRGTHQETQYF
TGTGCCAGCAGGGGGACTCATCAAGAGACCCAGTACTTC
>.|TRBD1|TRBJ1-2|TRBV6-5
CASSYSSGQSYYGYTF
TGTGCCAGCAGTTACTCTTCGGGACAGAGTTACTATGGCTACACCTTC
>.|TRBD2|TRBJ2-1|TRBV2
CASKREGRSEQFF
TGTGCCAGCAAACGGGAGGGACGGAGTGAGCAGTTCTTC
>.|TRBD2|TRBJ2-3|TRBV5-6
CASSRLAADTQYF
TGTGCCAGCAGCCGACTAGCGGCAGATACGCAGTATTTT
>.|TRBD1|TRBJ2-1|TRBV29-1
CSVEGAQQGYSYNEQFF
TGCAGCGTTGAAGGGGCCCAACAGGGGTACTCCTACAATGAGCAGTTCTTC
>.|TRBD2|TRBJ2-1|TRBV6-1
CASSASSGRAWREQFF
TGTGCCAGCAGTGCCTCCAGCGGGAGGGCCTGGCGTGAGCAGTTCTTC
>.|.|TRBJ2-7|TRBV7-7
CASSLDSKRSYEQYF
TGTGCTAGCAGCTTAGATAGCAAGAGGTCCTACGAGCAGTACTTC
>.|TRBD2|TRBJ2-7|TRBV18
CASSPSLAGGYEQYF
TGTGCCAGCTCACCAAGTCTAGCGGGAGGCTACGAGCAGTACTTC
>.|TRBD2|TRBJ2-3|TRBV7-2
CASSLPPLAGTADTQYF
TGTGCCAGCAGCTTACCCCCTCTAGCGGGGACGGCAGATACGCAGTATTTT
>.|.|TRBJ2-7|TRBV7-2
CASSLWVLYEQYF
TGTGCCAGCAGCTTATGGGTACTATACGAGCAGTACTTC
>.|.|TRBJ1-2|TRBV30
CAWSVTARTNYGYTF
TGTGCCTGGAGTGTAACAGCCCGCACTAACTATGGCTACACCTTC
>.|TRBD1|TRBJ2-7|TRBV7-2
CASRGTGVYEQYF
TGTGCCAGCAGGGGGACAGGGGTCTACGAGCAGTACTTC
>.|.|TRBJ1-1|TRBV27
CASSLTRGMNTEAFF
TGTGCCAGCAGTTTAACGCGGGGCATGAACACTGAAGCTTTCTTT
>few|TRBD2|TRBJ2-2|TRBV25-1
CASSEKTSGAGELFF
TGTGCCAGCAGTGAAAAGACTAGCGGGGCCGGGGAGCTGTTTTTT
>.|TRBD1|TRBJ2-5|TRBV27
CASSLLPGQGTETQYF
TGTGCCAGCAGTTTACTGCCGGGACAGGGTACAGAGACCCAGTACTTC
>.|.|TRBJ1-1|TRBV19
CASKPGHMNTEAFF
TGTGCCAGTAAACCGGGACACATGAACACTGAAGCTTTCTTT
>.|.|TRBJ1-5|TRBV6-6
CASAPGMGNQPQHF
TGTGCCAGCGCCCCAGGGATGGGCAATCAGCCCCAGCATTTT
>.|TRBD1|TRBJ2-1|TRBV5-1
CASSSGTGNYNEQFF
TGCGCCAGCAGCTCCGGGACAGGGAACTACAATGAGCAGTTCTTC
>.|.|TRBJ2-7|TRBV2
CASRPSVGYYEQYF
TGTGCCAGCAGGCCCTCAGTGGGCTACTACGAGCAGTACTTC
>.|.|TRBJ2-1|TRBV4-2
CASSQGWDEGYNEQFF
TGTGCCAGCAGCCAAGGGTGGGATGAGGGCTACAATGAGCAGTTCTTC
>.|TRBD1|TRBJ1-2|TRBV30
CAWSVQGAGGYTF
TGTGCCTGGAGTGTACAGGGGGCCGGTGGCTACACCTTC
>.|TRBD2|TRBJ2-7|TRBV5-8
CASSLAGGTSGRATYF
TGTGCCAGCAGCTTGGCCGGCGGGACTAGCGGGAGGGCCACGTACTTC
>.|TRBD2|TRBJ2-5|TRBV2
CASSTGLAGETQYF
TGTGCCAGCAGTACCGGACTAGCGGGAGAGACCCAGTACTTC
>few|.|TRBJ1-6|TRBV28
CASSPPGVYSPLHF
TGTGCCAGCAGTCCCCCGGGAGTGTATTCACCCCTCCACTTT
>.|TRBD2|TRBJ2-1|TRBV28
CASSRLGLAGAYNEQFF
TGTGCCAGCAGCAGACTGGGACTAGCGGGGGCCTACAATGAGCAGTTCTTC
>.|.|TRBJ2-1|TRBV28
CASSPSPQAGALNEQFF
TGTGCCAGCAGTCCTTCCCCCCAGGCGGGGGCCCTCAATGAGCAGTTCTTC
>.|.|TRBJ1-1|TRBV5-4
CASSSLFRENTEAFF
TGTGCCAGCAGCTCTCTTTTCCGGGAAAACACTGAAGCTTTCTTT
>.|TRBD1|TRBJ2-7|TRBV5-5
CASAQGGTSSYEQYF
TGTGCCAGCGCACAGGGGGGTACGTCTTCCTACGAGCAGTACTTC
>.|TRBD1|TRBJ1-2|TRBV14
CASSQLDRGSYGYTF
TGTGCCAGCAGCCAACTGGACAGGGGGTCTTATGGCTACACCTTC
>.|TRBD1|TRBJ1-1|TRBV18
CASSRQGPNTEAFF
TGTGCCAGCTCACGACAGGGACCGAACACTGAAGCTTTCTTT
>.|.|TRBJ2-5|TRBV13
CASSARETQYF
TGTGCCAGCAGCGCCCGGGAGACCCAGTACTTC